These 17 T cell receptor beta chains came from one sample sequenced in a study of blood T cells in healthy people across ages. A J-beta primer mix and a sample-barcoded 5' primer were used in a second PCR of about 6 to 12 cycles. TCRdb analysed the 5' RACE reads with MiXCR anew, one entry per CDR3 protein. The sample records hundreds of thousands of distinct CDR3 sequences, 20% to 25% being singletons. These data also formed part of another study, on T cells of mothers and their children.

Sample: blood. Every receptor here comes from a boy aged 5-17 years in good health.

The V gene is TRBV29-1, the J gene TRBJ1-6; no reliable D call. The V end was cut by 8 bases, the J end by 0 bases, with 11 bases between. CDR3 length: 14 amino acids. The germline V gene encodes CDR1 SQVTM and CDR2 ANQGSEA. The CDR3 loop reads CSRARSSYNSPLHF. Written as DNA, the CDR3 is TGCAGCCGGGCCAGGAGCTCCTATAATTCACCCCTCCACTTT.

The chain uses TRBV5-6 and TRBJ2-1; possible D gene TRBD1, 6 bases. This CDR3 contains 15 residues. The V gene's germline CDR1 is SGHDT and CDR2 YYEEEE. Trimming took off 3 bases at V and 2 bases at J, with 12 bases between the two ends. CDR3 loop: CASSWTVVPYNEQFF. CDR3 nucleotide sequence: TGTGCCAGCAGCTGGACAGTTGTTCCCTACAATGAGCAGTTCTTC.

This clonotype was recorded a few times. This chain connects TRBV29-1 to TRBJ2-4; D unclear. Germline CDR1 SQVTM, CDR2 ANQGSEA. This CDR3 spans 12 amino acids. Trimming removed 6 bases at V and 8 bases at J, with 14 bases between. CDR3 in amino acids: CSVLDRPDIQYF. As DNA, the CDR3 is TGCAGCGTCCTAGATCGGCCGGACATTCAGTACTTC.

This chain connects TRBV4-3 to TRBJ2-4; TRBD1 might be the D (5 bases). Trimming cost V 0 bases and J 5 bases, with 14 bases left between them. This CDR3 comprises 16 residues. The germline V gene encodes CDR1 LGHNA and CDR2 YSLEER. CDR3 DNA: TGCGCCAGCAGCCAAGATCGATCAGGGTGGGAAAACATTCAGTACTTC. Its translation is CASSQDRSGWENIQYF.

As concerns this clonotype: It may be a read error: a sequence one base away is much more abundant. The CDR3 ends on some other residue instead of the conserved phenylalanine or tryptophan, so this is likely a read error. The chain is built from TRBV4-1 and TRBJ2-1; 12 bases match TRBD2. Trimming took 1 base from V and 12 from J; bases not matched to a gene: 16. Germline CDR1 MGHRA, CDR2 YSYEKL. The CDR3 has 18 amino acids. DNA of the CDR3: TGCGCCAGCAGCCAAGGACACCGCGGACTAGCGGGATTCTCCGGGCAGTTCCTC. Its translation is CASSQGHRGLAGFSGQFL.

The J gene is TRBJ2-5, the V gene TRBV19; D call uncertain. The end of the DNA aligns better with TRBJ2-7, so the J call may be wrong. This CDR3 region has 14 residues. CDR1 LNHDA and CDR2 SQIVND come from the germline V gene (reference sequence). The CDR3 DNA reads as TGTGCCAGTAGGAAAACCGGACCTCCCTACGAGCAGTACTTC. Translation: CASRKTGPPYEQYF.

The rearrangement joins TRBV5-1 to TRBJ2-1, with TRBD2 as a possible D gene (5 bases). The ends were cut back, 1 base at V and 0 bases at J, with 11 bases in the middle. Germline V CDR1 and CDR2: SGHRS, YFSETQ. The CDR3 loop spans 16 amino acids. This CDR3 reads CASSLKERSSYNEQFF. The CDR3 bases are TGCGCCAGCAGCTTGAAGGAGCGGAGCTCCTACAATGAGCAGTTCTTC.

This clonotype was counted a single time. The chain has TRBV6-5 and TRBJ2-2; 11 positions match TRBD2. The CDR3 loop spans 17 amino acids. V lost 3 bases to trimming and J lost 6 bases; unmatched junction nucleotides: 9. Germline values: CDR1 MNHEY, CDR2 SVGAGI. The CDR3 nucleotides read TGTGCCAGCAGTTATATAGCGGGAGGGGGAGTTCCCGGGGAGCTGTTTTTT. Encoded protein: CASSYIAGGGVPGELFF.

CDR3: CASRQDRGNTDTQYF. The CDR3 region has the DNA TGTGCCAGCAGGCAGGACAGGGGGAACACAGATACGCAGTATTTT. This chain uses TRBV7-9 with TRBJ2-3; TRBD1 matches at 10 bases. V lost 6 bases to trimming and J lost 2 bases; unmatched junction nucleotides: 5. Germline CDR1 reads SEHNR; CDR2 reads FQNEAQ (reference sequence). This CDR3 is 15 amino acids long.

The chain combines TRBV9 with TRBJ1-2; D is possibly TRBD1 (5 bases). The CDR3 has 13 residues. Germline V gene data show CDR1 as SGDLS and CDR2 as YYNGEE. V lost 3 bases and J 3 bases, leaving 9 bases between the germline ends. CDR3 amino acids: CASSDRSDYGYTF. As DNA, the CDR3 is TGTGCCAGCAGCGACAGGTCGGACTATGGCTACACCTTC.

In this sample, this clonotype turned up a few times. DNA for the CDR3: TGCAGCGTTGCCACTATCGTCACAGGGAATCCCACAGATACGCAGTATTTT. Translated, it gives CSVATIVTGNPTDTQYF. The chain recombines TRBV29-1 with TRBJ2-3; perhaps TRBD1 as D (6 bases). CDR1 and CDR2 from the germline V gene are SQVTM and ANQGSEA. The V and J ends lost 4 bases and 2 bases respectively, with 22 bases between them. The CDR3 is made up of 17 amino acids.

A remark on this clonotype: One end of the junction does not line up with germline, which may come from a read error. In DNA, the CDR3 is TGTGTCAGCAGTTTCATTACAGGGGAGATCAGGTTC. Amino acid sequence: CVSSFITGEIRF. This chain joins TRBV12-3 or TRBV12-4 and TRBJ1-2, with 7 bases aligning to TRBD1. The CDR3 is 12 amino acids.

This clonotype was found a few times. The chain has TRBV6-1 and TRBJ1-2; 7 positions match TRBD1. This CDR3 contains 13 residues. CDR1 is MNHNS, CDR2 SASEGT, per germline. The V and J ends lost 6 bases and 6 bases, in that order; junction bases with no gene match: 7. The CDR3, as DNA: TGTGCCAGCAGCGAGACAGGGTGGGATGGCTACACCTTC. Encoded protein: CASSETGWDGYTF.

The CDR3 nucleotides are TGTGCCAGCAGCTTTTCCGGGACCAGCTCTGGGGCCAACGTCCTGACTTTC. As protein: CASSFSGTSSGANVLTF. This sequence joins TRBV7-9 and TRBJ2-6, with D possibly being TRBD1 or TRBD2 (5 bases each). The CDR3 runs 17 residues. Trimming stripped 3 bases from V and 0 bases from J, with 12 bases between. CDR1 and CDR2 from the germline V gene are SEHNR and FQNEAQ (reference sequence). Drawing the rest from reference TRBV7-9 and TRBJ2-6, the complete variable domain is DTGVSQNPRHKITKRGQNVTFRCDPISEHNRLYWYRQTLGQGPEFLTYFQNEAQLEKSRLLSDRFSAERPKGSFSTLEIQRTEQGDSAMYLCASSFSGTSSGANVLTFGAGSRLTVL.

The chain has TRBV3-1 and TRBJ2-5; no definite D call. The closer fit of TRBJ2-1 to the DNA end suggests the J call may be wrong. The CDR3 has 14 amino acids. Germline-derived CDR1 and CDR2 are LGHDT and YNNKEL (reference sequence). CDR3 loop: CASSQMFPSNEQFF. As DNA, the CDR3 is TGTGCCAGCAGCCAAATGTTTCCATCCAATGAGCAGTTCTTC.

V usage is TRBV7-2 and J usage is TRBJ1-1; TRBD1 agrees at 9 bases. CDR1 is SGHTA, CDR2 FQGNSA, per germline. Germline trimming cut 5 bases from V and 5 bases from J; bases unmatched to any gene: 9. The CDR3 covers 15 residues. The DNA of the CDR3 is TGTGCCAGCAGCATCCAACAGGGGGCTGGTACTGAAGCTTTCTTT. Translated, it gives CASSIQQGAGTEAFF.

V and J are TRBV5-1 and TRBJ2-1, with 10 nucleotides matching TRBD2. Germline trimming cut 1 base from V and 5 bases from J; bases unmatched to any gene: 3. Germline V gene sequence: CDR1 SGHRS, CDR2 YFSETQ. This CDR3 has 15 amino acids. The CDR3 spells CASSLILAGNNEQFF. The DNA of the CDR3 is TGCGCCAGCAGCTTGATACTAGCGGGGAACAATGAGCAGTTCTTC.